These T cell receptor beta chains were read from a single sample in a study of control samples from healthy donors and cancer patients. The repertoire was sequenced with immunoSEQ multiplex PCR; TCRdb's copy has only in-frame clones and lacks some. The sample has approximately 120,000 clones, roughly 84% seen once. What was sequenced was blood. The receptors shown here come from a man aged 35-49 years in good health. Both conserved end residues are part of each CDR3. D genes are given only for firm matches. Size is stated for part of the rows, as once, few or many counts, or as a class when the clone is expanded.

J,size,V,D,DNA,CDR3
TRBJ1-5,-,TRBV6-5,-,TGTGCCACCCAGGGTTCGCGCAATCAGCCCCAGCATTTT,CATQGSRNQPQHF
TRBJ2-3,-,TRBV5-1,-,TGCGCCAGCAGCGTGGGACCCGGGGCAGATACGCAGTATTTT,CASSVGPGADTQYF
TRBJ2-3,-,TRBV18,-,TGTGCCAGCTCACCAGGACAAGGGGCAGATACGCAGTATTTT,CASSPGQGADTQYF
TRBJ2-5,-,TRBV6-7,-,TGTGCCAGCCCCACCGCGTTGTACCAAGAGACCCAGTACTTC,CASPTALYQETQYF
TRBJ2-7,-,TRBV5-6,TRBD1,TGTGCCAGCAGCTTGGGTGGGACAGGGCACTTGGAGCAGTACTTC,CASSLGGTGHLEQYF
TRBJ2-3,-,TRBV5-1,TRBD2,TGCGCCAGCAGACTTCCGCGGGGGACCGAGGGAGATACGCAGTATTTT,CASRLPRGTEGDTQYF
TRBJ1-2,-,TRBV29-1,-,TGCAGCGTTCGTGACCCCAGGAAGAATGGCTACACCTTC,CSVRDPRKNGYTF
TRBJ2-3,-,TRBV15,-,TGTGCCACCAGCACAGAGGAGACAGATACGCAGTATTTT,CATSTEETDTQYF
TRBJ2-3,few,TRBV7-8,-,TGTGCCAGCAGCTCAAATCGCAGGGGGGGCTACACAGATACGCAGTATTTT,CASSSNRRGGYTDTQYF
TRBJ1-1,-,TRBV11-2,TRBD1,TGTGCCAGCAGCTTATACAGGGGAGATTCTAATGAAGCTTTCTTT,CASSLYRGDSNEAFF
TRBJ2-7,-,TRBV29-1,-,TGCAGCGTTTCCCTGGACTCGGTGGACGAGCAGTACTTC,CSVSLDSVDEQYF
TRBJ1-6,-,TRBV7-9,-,TGTGCCAGCAGACAGGATATTTTTGACAGCTCCTATAATTCACCCCTCCACTTT,CASRQDIFDSSYNSPLHF
TRBJ1-4,-,TRBV24-1,TRBD1,TGTGCCACCAGTGATTCCGGACAGGGAGAAAAACTGTTTTTT,CATSDSGQGEKLFF
TRBJ1-6,-,TRBV30,TRBD1,TGTGCCTGGAGTGGCCCGGGGACAGGGGTTTCACCCCTCCACTTT,CAWSGPGTGVSPLHF
TRBJ1-6,-,TRBV7-2,TRBD1,TGTGCCAGCAGCTTAGTGGGGTTGACAGGGAATTCACCCCTCCACTTT,CASSLVGLTGNSPLHF
TRBJ1-2,-,TRBV7-2,-,TGTGCCAGCAGCCAACAGACGGTCTATGGCTACACCTTC,CASSQQTVYGYTF
TRBJ1-2,-,TRBV19,TRBD1,TGTGCCAGTAGGCGGGACAGGGGGGATTACTATGGCTACACCTTC,CASRRDRGDYYGYTF
TRBJ1-1,-,TRBV7-6,-,TGTGCCAGCAGCTTCGGACAGTCGAACACTGAAGCTTTCTTT,CASSFGQSNTEAFF
TRBJ2-7,-,TRBV11-2,TRBD1,TGTGCCAGCAGCTTAAGGGACAGGGGTCGCTACGAGCAGTACTTC,CASSLRDRGRYEQYF
TRBJ1-1,-,TRBV18,-,TGTGCCAGCTCACGAGAGGACCTCAACACTGAAGCTTTCTTT,CASSREDLNTEAFF
TRBJ1-1,-,TRBV27,-,TGTGCCAGCAGAACGACGAGACGATCGAACACTGAAGCTTTCTTT,CASRTTRRSNTEAFF
TRBJ1-6,-,TRBV7-9,-,TGTGCCAGCAGCCAAACCGCCTCCGGGACCTATAATTCACCCCTCCACTTT,CASSQTASGTYNSPLHF
TRBJ1-1,-,TRBV29-1,TRBD1,TGCAGCGTTGGGGACAGGGCACGCAGGGAAGCTTTCTTT,CSVGDRARREAFF
TRBJ1-2,-,TRBV12-3/TRBV12-4,TRBD1,TGTGCCAGCAGTTACAGGGGAGATGGCTACACCTTC,CASSYRGDGYTF
TRBJ2-3,-,TRBV24-1,-,TGTGCCACCAGGGAATCCGGGGGCGGGCCAGATACGCAGTATTTT,CATRESGGGPDTQYF
TRBJ2-1,-,TRBV9,TRBD1,TGTGCCAGCAGCGTATCAGCCCCTGGGTGGGGACAGGGTAGGGATGAGCAGTTCTTC,CASSVSAPGWGQGRDEQFF
TRBJ2-3,few,TRBV7-8,TRBD1,TGTGCCAGCAGCTCGAGGGACAGGGGTGGCACAGATACGCAGTATTTT,CASSSRDRGGTDTQYF
TRBJ2-3,-,TRBV7-3,TRBD1,TGTGCCAGCAGCCCGGACAGGGGGCGCTTAGATACGCAGTATTTT,CASSPDRGRLDTQYF